The T cell receptor (beta chain) described here comes from a study of T cells in Graves' hyperthyroidism and ophthalmopathy. Ten or more counts support this clonotype. Germline V gene data show CDR1 as SGHRS and CDR2 as YFSETQ. The CDR3 has 15 residues. The V and J ends lost 4 bases and 0 bases, in that order; junction bases with no gene match: 4. The TCR beta CDR3 regions underwent amplification using RNA transcripts as the source. HTBI primers drove first-round RT-PCR of the TCR CDR3. TCRdb re-called the multiplex PCR reads with MiXCR, one entry per CDR3 protein. The table shows roughly 260,000 distinct CDR3 sequences, with about 14% occurring only once.

This receptor was identified in a woman aged 40 to 55 with Graves' hyperthyroidism that later progressed to Graves' ophthalmopathy. This chain links TRBV5-1 with TRBJ2-3; 8 bases are a match to TRBD2. Sequences were obtained from blood. The CDR3 here is CASSPGLASTDTQYF. The CDR3 nucleotides are TGCGCCAGCAGCCCAGGACTAGCCAGCACAGATACGCAGTATTTT.